These 14 T cell receptor beta chains share one sample of origin, sequenced in a study of cytomegalovirus exposure and HLA in healthy donors. The study ran its PCR with 60 Vbeta and 13 Jbeta primers. Data came from immunoSEQ multiplex PCR; TCRdb stores just in-frame clones and leaves some out. The data contain approximately 190,000 clones, roughly 80% of them seen just once; the ten biggest clones take up 3.8%. The source material was PBMCs. These receptors originate from a man aged 45-65 years in good health and CMV-seronegative.

The chain couples TRBV19 to TRBJ2-3, with TRBD1 identical over 9 bases. CDR3 length equals 16 residues. V lost 5 bases, J lost 1 base, and 7 bases stayed unmatched. Germline loops: CDR1 LNHDA, CDR2 SQIVND (reference sequence). The CDR3 DNA follows: TGTGCCAGTAGTGGAAGACAGGGGGAAGGCACAGATACGCAGTATTTT. Its translation: CASSGRQGEGTDTQYF.

The rearrangement links TRBV6-5 to TRBJ2-1; no clear D gene. Trimming pared 6 bases from V and 8 bases from J, leaving 8 bases between. Germline CDR1 is MNHEY and CDR2 is SVGAGI. There are 11 residues in the CDR3. The CDR3 loop is CASRQIDEQFF. DNA for the CDR3: TGTGCCAGCAGACAGATCGATGAGCAGTTCTTC.

The V and J genes are TRBV19 and TRBJ2-6, with a tentative D call TRBD1 (6 bases). CDR3 length: 16 amino acids. V was pared by 3 bases and J by 0 bases, with 9 bases between. Germline CDR1 LNHDA, CDR2 SQIVND (reference sequence). As DNA, the CDR3 is TGTGCCAGTAGTATCGGACAGACCTCTGGGGCCAACGTCCTGACTTTC. Its protein product is CASSIGQTSGANVLTF.

The gene calls are TRBV18 and TRBJ2-3; 7 nucleotides line up with TRBD1. The CDR3 runs to 14 residues. CDR1 and CDR2 from the germline V gene are KGHSH and LQKENI. V shed 0 bases, J shed 4 bases, and the junction held 1 base outside the gene matches. The CDR3 reads CASSPPQGPDTQYF. The CDR3 bases are TGTGCCAGCTCACCACCACAGGGGCCAGATACGCAGTATTTT. The full variable domain, completed using reference TRBV18 and TRBJ2-3, is NAGVMQNPRHLVRRRGQEARLRCSPMKGHSHVYWYRQLPEEGLKFMVYLQKENIIDESGMPKERFSAEFPKEGPSILRIQQVVRGDSAAYFCASSPPQGPDTQYFGPGTRLTVL.

The CDR3 DNA is TGTGCCACCAGAACTCCGGGTCCAACGGCCTACGAGCAGTACTTC. It specifies CATRTPGPTAYEQYF. V usage is TRBV18 and J usage is TRBJ2-7; D gene ambiguous. Trimming removed 10 bases at V and 2 bases at J, with 21 bases between. The CDR3 is 15 amino acids. Germline loops: CDR1 KGHSH, CDR2 LQKENI.

CDR3 nucleotide sequence: TGTGCCAGCAGCAAACTAGCGGGGAATGAGCAGTTCTTC. Its protein is CASSKLAGNEQFF. The rearrangement joins TRBV5-6 to TRBJ2-1; TRBD2 matches 10 bases. Trimming took 4 bases from V and 7 from J; bases not matched to a gene: 2. Germline V gene data show CDR1 as SGHDT and CDR2 as YYEEEE. The length of the CDR3 is 13 residues. Full variable domain (missing parts from reference TRBV5-6 and TRBJ2-1): DAGVTQSPTHLIKTRGQQVTLRCSPKSGHDTVSWYQQALGQGPQFIFQYYEEEERQRGNFPDRFSGHQFPNYSSELNVNALLLGDSALYLCASSKLAGNEQFFGPGTRLTVL.

The gene calls are TRBV19 and TRBJ1-6; tentatively, D is TRBD1 (5 bases). The CDR3 runs to 15 residues. V lost 7 bases to trimming and J lost 5 bases, with 15 bases between them. The germline V gene has CDR1 LNHDA and CDR2 SQIVND (reference sequence). The CDR3 sequence is CASTTGGPHNSPLHF. CDR3 coding DNA: TGTGCCAGTACCACCGGGGGACCTCATAATTCACCCCTCCACTTT.

The chain uses TRBV27 and TRBJ2-7, with D possibly matching TRBD1 (6 bases). Trimming took off 3 bases at V and 9 bases at J, with 21 bases between the two ends. The CDR3 has 15 residues. The germline V gene has CDR1 MNHEY and CDR2 SMNVEV (reference sequence). The CDR3 loop is CASSLGATPGLGQYF. The CDR3 region has the DNA TGTGCCAGCAGTTTGGGGGCCACCCCGGGCCTCGGGCAGTACTTC.

The chain recombines TRBV6-5 with TRBJ1-5, with D possibly being TRBD1 (6 bases). V was trimmed by 6 bases and J by 3 bases, leaving 9 bases between them. The germline CDR1 and CDR2 sequences are MNHEY and SVGAGI. The CDR3 is 13 amino acids. This chain's CDR3 is CASRQGYNQPQHF. Here the CDR3 DNA reads TGTGCCAGCAGACAGGGTTACAATCAGCCCCAGCATTTT.

The V call is TRBV5-4, the J call TRBJ1-2, with 12 bases lining up with TRBD1. The CDR3 contains 15 residues. The junction had 6 bases not matched to a gene; V was cut back by 1 base and J by 8 bases. CDR1 is SGHNT, CDR2 YYREEE, per germline (reference sequence). The CDR3 region is CASSLIGTGGGGYTF. Written as DNA, the CDR3 is TGTGCCAGCAGCTTGATCGGGACAGGGGGCGGAGGCTACACCTTC.

This chain joins TRBV2 and TRBJ1-4; the D is unclear. Germline V gene sequence: CDR1 SNHLY, CDR2 FYNNEI. V lost 6 bases, J lost 6 bases, and 5 bases lay in between. This CDR3 comprises 11 residues. In nucleotides, the CDR3 is TGTGCCAGCAGGGCCTATGAAAAACTGTTTTTT. It encodes CASRAYEKLFF.

This chain uses TRBV19 with TRBJ1-2, with D perhaps matching TRBD1 (6 bases). The CDR3 runs 14 residues. CDR1 is LNHDA, CDR2 SQIVND, per germline (reference sequence). The germline V and J ends were trimmed by 8 bases and 4 bases, with 17 bases remaining between them. CDR3 loop: CASQQGRVTYGYTF. CDR3 nucleotides: TGTGCCAGTCAACAGGGTAGGGTTACCTATGGCTACACCTTC.

This chain uses TRBV18 with TRBJ1-5, with D maybe TRBD1 (5 bases). The CDR3 covers 15 residues. The germline gives CDR1 KGHSH, CDR2 LQKENI. V lost 3 bases to trimming and J lost 2 bases, with 11 bases between them. Here the CDR3 reads CASSPQGGGNQPQHF. For the CDR3, the DNA is TGTGCCAGCTCACCGCAGGGAGGTGGCAATCAGCCCCAGCATTTT.

This clone was seen only once. The CDR3 spells CASSLVREAFF. For the CDR3, the DNA is TGTGCCAGCAGCTTAGTTCGTGAAGCTTTCTTT. The chain couples TRBV7-9 to TRBJ1-1; D is uncertain. The CDR3 spans 11 residues. Between the trimmed V and J ends, which lost 1 base and 7 bases, there was a span of 4 bases. Germline lookup yields CDR1 SEHNR and CDR2 FQNEAQ (reference sequence).